This T cell receptor (beta chain) was recovered during a study of T cell responses to AZD1222 COVID-19 vaccine. Findings of the study overall: Spike-specific TCR breadth and depth were elevated following two AZD1222 doses. Scientists sampled the repertoires only once the peak T cell response had passed.

A word on this clone: Its antigen is not known.

CDR3 size: 13 residues. Trimming removed 4 bases at V and 4 bases at J, with 10 bases between. TCRdb's table, derived via immunoSEQ multiplex PCR, lists solely in-frame clones and lacks some. This table has some 140,000 clones, 88% appearing once. V and J are TRBV12-3 or TRBV12-4 and TRBJ1-1, with a possible D match to TRBD1 (6 bases). Sequencing used peripheral blood, obtained on day 0 of AZD1222 vaccination. The source of this sequence is an adult in good health. Here the CDR3 DNA reads TGTGCCAGCAGTTCTCAGGGGTCCACTGAAGCTTTCTTT. It encodes CASSSQGSTEAFF.